Each of the 21 T cell receptor beta chains below was sequenced from the same sample in a study of shared clonotypes between healthy human individuals. Method: immunoSEQ multiplex PCR; TCRdb's copy keeps in-frame clones and lacks some. Of fewer than 2.5 million clones in the sample, approximately 93% were seen once. Sequenced sample: naive CD4+ T cells from PBMCs. The subset was: CD45RA+ positively selected. Receptors originate from a man between 18 and 29 years old in good health. Some clones in this sample may be carry-over from other donors' samples.

A remark on this clone: This sample includes further DNA sequences coding for the same CDR3. V usage is TRBV7-2 and J usage is TRBJ2-5, with D unresolved. Germline V lookup: CDR1 SGHTA, CDR2 FQGNSA. Trimming left V 0 bases short and J 4 bases short, with 9 bases between. This CDR3 has 14 amino acids. DNA of the CDR3: TGTGCCAGCAGCTTAGCAGGGTCTCTAGAGACCCAGTACTTC. The encoded protein is CASSLAGSLETQYF.

In DNA, the CDR3 is TGTGCCAGCAGTTTACGGGGAATAGCCTATGGCTACACCTTC. It is translated as CASSLRGIAYGYTF. V gene TRBV28 combines with J gene TRBJ1-2, with D uncertain. Between the trimmed V and J ends, which lost 2 bases and 4 bases, there was a span of 11 bases. CDR3 size: 14 residues. The germline gives CDR1 MDHEN, CDR2 SYDVKM.

The rearrangement joins TRBV13 to TRBJ2-5; 8 bases map to TRBD2. The germline V gene encodes CDR1 PRHDT and CDR2 FYEKMQ (reference sequence). With V trimmed by 4 bases and J by 9 bases, 22 bases remained unmatched. The CDR3 loop spans 18 amino acids. CDR3: CASSSTKGHPRSGGAQYF. DNA of the CDR3: TGTGCCAGCAGCTCAACCAAGGGACACCCCCGCTCCGGGGGGGCCCAGTACTTC. The whole variable domain, filled in from reference TRBV13 and TRBJ2-5, reads AAGVIQSPRHLIKEKRETATLKCYPIPRHDTVYWYQQGPGQDPQFLISFYEKMQSDKGSIPDRFSAQQFSDYHSELNMSSLELGDSALYFCASSSTKGHPRSGGAQYFGPGTRLLVL.

J is TRBJ1-2 and V is TRBV5-4, with D unclear. The germline CDR1 and CDR2 sequences are SGHNT and YYREEE (reference sequence). This CDR3 is built from 13 residues. The germline V and J ends were trimmed by 0 bases and 5 bases, with 8 bases remaining between them. Written as DNA, the CDR3 is TGTGCCAGCAGCTTGGGGTCGGGGTATGGCTACACCTTC. Translated: CASSLGSGYGYTF.

The chain is built from TRBV5-1 and TRBJ1-4; 9 bases align to TRBD1. Germline V gene lookup returns CDR1 SGHRS and CDR2 YFSETQ. V was pared by 4 bases and J by 5 bases, with 12 bases of the junction left unmatched. CDR3 length: 17 residues. The CDR3 sequence: CASSAPGTGFGNEKLFF. CDR3 in DNA: TGCGCCAGCAGCGCTCCCGGGACAGGGTTCGGGAATGAAAAACTGTTTTTT.

The V and J genes are TRBV28 and TRBJ2-7; no clear D gene. V was shortened by 5 bases and J by 3 bases, with 11 bases between the two germline ends. Germline loops: CDR1 MDHEN, CDR2 SYDVKM. This CDR3 contains 13 residues. The CDR3 DNA sequence: TGTGCCAGCAGTCCCTCCGTGGGCTACGAGCAGTACTTC. Residues: CASSPSVGYEQYF.

The CDR3 reads CASSGTGLNEQYF. CDR3 DNA: TGCGCCAGCTCCGGGACAGGCTTGAACGAGCAGTACTTC. This sequence joins TRBV5-1 and TRBJ2-7, with 8 positions matching TRBD1. The germline V gene has CDR1 SGHRS and CDR2 YFSETQ. The CDR3 loop spans 13 amino acids. V lost 7 bases to trimming and J lost 5 bases; unmatched junction nucleotides: 8.

V is TRBV11-3 and J is TRBJ2-2, with D perhaps TRBD2 (5 bases). Per the germline V gene, CDR1 is SGHNT and CDR2 is YENEEA. Trimming left V 4 bases short and J 6 bases short, with 12 bases between. The CDR3 runs 14 residues. CDR3 DNA: TGTGCCAGCAGCTCGGGGAGTTCCGCCGGGGAGCTGTTTTTT. Its translation: CASSSGSSAGELFF.

The chain couples TRBV25-1 to TRBJ2-7; D may be TRBD2 (5 bases). V was trimmed by 0 bases and J by 2 bases, leaving 11 bases between them. CDR1 is MGHDK, CDR2 SYGVNS, per germline. CDR3 length equals 15 residues. DNA for the CDR3: TGTGCCAGCAGTGAATATGGACGGGATGCCTACGAGCAGTACTTC. Translating gives CASSEYGRDAYEQYF.

V gene TRBV18 combines with J gene TRBJ1-1; D gene uncertain. The CDR3 contains 15 residues. Trimming took off 3 bases at V and 5 bases at J, with 16 bases between the two ends. Germline V gives CDR1 KGHSH, CDR2 LQKENI. The chain's CDR3 is CASSPTGPPETEAFF. In DNA form, the CDR3 reads TGTGCCAGCTCACCCACCGGGCCCCCGGAAACTGAAGCTTTCTTT.

The chain has TRBV18 and TRBJ2-7, with TRBD2 matching over 7 bases. V lost 3 bases, J lost 7 bases, and 12 bases stayed unmatched. CDR1 is KGHSH and CDR2 is LQKENI in the germline V gene. CDR3 size: 15 residues. The CDR3 sequence is CASSPGRAGAGEQYF. As DNA, the CDR3 is TGTGCCAGCTCACCGGGGCGGGCGGGAGCGGGTGAGCAGTACTTC.

In the case of this clone: One end of the junction is discordant with germline, which a read error may explain. The chain couples TRBV4-2 to TRBJ2-5; D possibly corresponds to TRBD2 (5 bases). The J call may be incorrect, as the DNA end agrees better with TRBJ2-7. Germline assignment: CDR1 LGHNA and CDR2 YNFKEQ. This CDR3 is 15 amino acids long. The CDR3 loop is CASTQHPSGFDEQYF. CDR3 nucleotide sequence: TGTGCCAGCACCCAACACCCCTCGGGGTTCGACGAGCAGTACTTC.

The gene calls are TRBV7-9 and TRBJ1-3; D call uncertain. V was shortened by 6 bases and J by 3 bases, with 6 bases between the two germline ends. Germline CDR1 reads SEHNR; CDR2 reads FQNEAQ (reference sequence). The length of the CDR3 is 12 residues. In DNA, the CDR3 is TGTGCCAGCAGGGCTGGTGGAAACACCATATATTTT. It codes for CASRAGGNTIYF.

The J gene is TRBJ1-4, the V gene TRBV28; no clear D. The CDR3 has 12 residues. With 6 bases removed from V and 8 bases from J, the gap between germline ends came to 10 bases. Germline assignment: CDR1 MDHEN and CDR2 SYDVKM. The CDR3 bases are TGTGCCAGCAGCGGGGTGAGGGAAAAACTGTTTTTT. Its translation: CASSGVREKLFF. Supplemented by reference TRBV28 and TRBJ1-4, the full variable domain reads DVKVTQSSRYLVKRTGEKVFLECVQDMDHENMFWYRQDPGLGLRLIYFSYDVKMKEKGDIPEGYSVSREKKERFSLILESASTNQTSMYLCASSGVREKLFFGSGTQLSVL.

V usage is TRBV11-2 and J usage is TRBJ2-7; D could derive from TRBD1 or TRBD2 (5 bases each). The CDR3 contains 14 residues. The V gene lost 5 bases and the J gene lost 3 bases, with 14 bases spanning the gap. Germline assignment: CDR1 SGHAT and CDR2 FQNNGV. This chain's CDR3 is CASSPALGVYEQYF. CDR3 sequence (DNA): TGTGCCAGCAGCCCGGCACTAGGGGTCTACGAGCAGTACTTC.

J is TRBJ1-4 and V is TRBV7-9; 10 bases line up with TRBD1. This CDR3 has 18 residues. Per germline, CDR1 SEHNR and CDR2 FQNEAQ (reference sequence). With V trimmed by 1 base and J by 8 bases, 13 bases remained unmatched. This CDR3 reads CASSLVLTDRGRREKLFF. As DNA, the CDR3 is TGTGCCAGCAGCTTAGTCCTCACTGACAGGGGGCGCAGAGAAAAACTGTTTTTT.

The J gene is TRBJ2-3, the V gene TRBV27; no firm D call. The CDR3 consists of 15 residues. The germline gives CDR1 MNHEY, CDR2 SMNVEV (reference sequence). With 1 base removed from V and 0 bases from J, the gap between germline ends came to 8 bases. CDR3 sequence (DNA): TGTGCCAGCAGTTTATTCCGGCTTAGCACAGATACGCAGTATTTT. The encoded protein is CASSLFRLSTDTQYF.

The gene calls are TRBV18 and TRBJ2-7, with D perhaps TRBD2 (5 bases). V lost 3 bases and J 3 bases, leaving 12 bases between the germline ends. Germline CDR1 KGHSH, CDR2 LQKENI. This CDR3 spans 14 amino acids. The CDR3 region is CASSPGVAVYEQYF. CDR3 DNA: TGTGCCAGCTCACCCGGGGTCGCTGTCTACGAGCAGTACTTC. Full variable domain (missing parts from reference TRBV18 and TRBJ2-7): NAGVMQNPRHLVRRRGQEARLRCSPMKGHSHVYWYRQLPEEGLKFMVYLQKENIIDESGMPKERFSAEFPKEGPSILRIQQVVRGDSAAYFCASSPGVAVYEQYFGPGTRLTVT.

This clone is a singleton in its sample. This chain links TRBV7-2 with TRBJ2-5; D remains unclear. Germline V gene sequence: CDR1 SGHTA, CDR2 FQGNSA. The CDR3 has 13 amino acids. V was pared by 1 base and J by 10 bases, with 13 bases between. The CDR3 reads CASSLDPSLSQYF. The CDR3 nucleotides read TGTGCCAGCAGCTTAGATCCCTCCCTGAGCCAGTACTTC.

This chain links TRBV5-1 with TRBJ2-5, with D possibly being TRBD1 (6 bases). Trimming took off 5 bases at V and 5 bases at J, with 22 bases between the two ends. CDR3 length: 16 residues. Germline V gene sequence: CDR1 SGHRS, CDR2 YFSETQ. The CDR3 region is CASSSVGGGLVETQYF. Written as DNA, the CDR3 is TGCGCCAGCAGTTCCGTGGGTGGGGGCCTGGTGGAGACCCAGTACTTC.

This clone was picked up one time. The chain employs TRBV25-1 and TRBJ1-2, with D perhaps matching TRBD1 (5 bases). Germline V lookup: CDR1 MGHDK, CDR2 SYGVNS. The CDR3 spans 17 residues. Trimming cost V 6 bases and J 7 bases, with 27 bases left between them. The CDR3 loop reads CASSRDPSGLRDGGYTF. The CDR3 DNA sequence: TGTGCCAGCAGCCGAGATCCTTCGGGACTTCGGGATGGTGGCTACACCTTC.